Listed below are T cell receptor beta chains from one sample, sequenced in a study of CD8+ T cells in alopecia areata. Clones were read by immunoSEQ multiplex PCR, and TCRdb kept only the in-frame ones, dropping some. The repertoire holds 150,000 to 250,000 clones, with more than 45% as singletons. The sequences come from CD4+ T cells sorted from blood, collected at week 24, from a patient treated with tofacitinib. The receptors here all came from a human donor with alopecia areata. CDR3s include the opening cysteine and the closing phenylalanine or tryptophan. D genes are given only for firm matches. The size of a clone is reported for some rows only, either as once, few or many, or as a class for expanded clones.

J gene: TRBJ1-1
V gene: TRBV5-1
clone size: NA
D gene: NA
CDR3 DNA: TGCGCCAGCAGCTTCTTGGAGGGGAACACTGAAGCTTTCTTT
CDR3 protein: CASSFLEGNTEAFF

J gene: TRBJ2-5
V gene: TRBV6-6
clone size: few
D gene: TRBD1
CDR3 DNA: TGTGCCAGCAGTTACGCAGGGGGCGGTTTGGAGACCCAGTACTTC
CDR3 protein: CASSYAGGGLETQYF

J gene: TRBJ2-7
V gene: TRBV30
clone size: NA
D gene: NA
CDR3 DNA: TGTGCCTGGAGTGTGACAACCCCCCTAACCTACGAGCAGTACTTC
CDR3 protein: CAWSVTTPLTYEQYF

J gene: TRBJ2-3
V gene: TRBV29-1
clone size: NA
D gene: NA
CDR3 DNA: TGCAGCGTTGAGGTGGGGGGCGATGATACGCAGTATTTT
CDR3 protein: CSVEVGGDDTQYF

J gene: TRBJ1-4
V gene: TRBV15
clone size: few
D gene: TRBD1
CDR3 DNA: TGTGCCACCAGCAGAGAACAGGGGGCGAGAGAAAAACTGTTTTTT
CDR3 protein: CATSREQGAREKLFF

J gene: TRBJ2-2
V gene: TRBV5-6
clone size: NA
D gene: NA
CDR3 DNA: TGTGCCAGCAGCTTAGTAGGCACGAACACCGGGGAGCTGTTTTTT
CDR3 protein: CASSLVGTNTGELFF

J gene: TRBJ2-5
V gene: TRBV30
clone size: NA
D gene: NA
CDR3 DNA: TGTGCCTGGAGTGCTGAAGAGACCCAGTACTTC
CDR3 protein: CAWSAEETQYF

J gene: TRBJ2-7
V gene: TRBV5-1
clone size: NA
D gene: NA
CDR3 DNA: TGCGCCAGCAGCTTCGACACAGGGTCCTACGAGCAGTACTTC
CDR3 protein: CASSFDTGSYEQYF

J gene: TRBJ2-7
V gene: TRBV6-6
clone size: NA
D gene: NA
CDR3 DNA: TGTGCCAGCAGTACCGGGACACCGATCTACGAGCAGTACTTC
CDR3 protein: CASSTGTPIYEQYF

J gene: TRBJ2-7
V gene: TRBV7-2
clone size: few
D gene: TRBD2
CDR3 DNA: TGTGCCAGCAGTATCCAGCGGGGGACCTACGAGCAGTACTTC
CDR3 protein: CASSIQRGTYEQYF

J gene: TRBJ2-3
V gene: TRBV20-1
clone size: NA
D gene: TRBD1
CDR3 DNA: TGCAGTGCCTACAGGGGCGATACGCAGTATTTT
CDR3 protein: CSAYRGDTQYF

J gene: TRBJ2-1
V gene: TRBV19
clone size: few
D gene: TRBD2
CDR3 DNA: TGTGCCAGTAGTTTAAGCGGGGGGAGCGATGAGCAGTTCTTC
CDR3 protein: CASSLSGGSDEQFF

J gene: TRBJ2-2
V gene: TRBV6-5
clone size: NA
D gene: TRBD2
CDR3 DNA: TGTGCCAGCAGTTTCCAAAGCGGGAGAAAGGCCGGGGAGCTGTTTTTT
CDR3 protein: CASSFQSGRKAGELFF

J gene: TRBJ1-1
V gene: TRBV27
clone size: NA
D gene: NA
CDR3 DNA: TGTGCCAGCAGTTTAGGGCAGGGTTCCTTCATGAACACTGAAGCTTTCTTT
CDR3 protein: CASSLGQGSFMNTEAFF

J gene: TRBJ1-2
V gene: TRBV4-3
clone size: once
D gene: TRBD1
CDR3 DNA: TGCGCCAGCAGCCACCAATACAGGGGAGGAGACTATGGCTACACCTTC
CDR3 protein: CASSHQYRGGDYGYTF

J gene: TRBJ2-7
V gene: TRBV10-3
clone size: few
D gene: NA
CDR3 DNA: TGTGCCATCAGTACGGGACAACGCATGAACGAGCAGTACTTC
CDR3 protein: CAISTGQRMNEQYF

J gene: TRBJ2-1
V gene: TRBV29-1
clone size: NA
D gene: TRBD2
CDR3 DNA: TGCAGCGAAACTCAATCCCGGGGGGACAATGAGCAGTTCTTC
CDR3 protein: CSETQSRGDNEQFF

J gene: TRBJ1-1
V gene: TRBV29-1
clone size: NA
D gene: TRBD1
CDR3 DNA: TGCAGCGCACGGACAGGGGGCACTGAAGCTTTCTTT
CDR3 protein: CSARTGGTEAFF

J gene: TRBJ2-2
V gene: TRBV7-2
clone size: NA
D gene: NA
CDR3 DNA: TGTGCCAGCAGCCCGGCCCCTAGCACCGGGGAGCTGTTTTTT
CDR3 protein: CASSPAPSTGELFF

J gene: TRBJ2-7
V gene: TRBV6-6
clone size: few
D gene: NA
CDR3 DNA: TGTGCCAGCAGTTACTCGAGGCTCGGGGGCGGCGAGCAGTACTTC
CDR3 protein: CASSYSRLGGGEQYF

J gene: TRBJ2-7
V gene: TRBV18
clone size: few
D gene: NA
CDR3 DNA: TGTGCCAGCTCACTTGGACTCGAGCAGTACTTC
CDR3 protein: CASSLGLEQYF

J gene: TRBJ2-5
V gene: TRBV28
clone size: NA
D gene: TRBD2
CDR3 DNA: TGTGCCAGCAGTTTATTTAGGTCTAGCGGGAGCTTTGAGACCCAGTACTTC
CDR3 protein: CASSLFRSSGSFETQYF

J gene: TRBJ1-5
V gene: TRBV11-2
clone size: NA
D gene: NA
CDR3 DNA: TGTGCCAGCAGCTTGGACAGAGAACAGCCCCAGCATTTT
CDR3 protein: CASSLDREQPQHF

J gene: TRBJ2-5
V gene: TRBV5-1
clone size: few
D gene: NA
CDR3 DNA: TGCGCCAGCAGCTTGGAGCAAGAGACCCAGTACTTC
CDR3 protein: CASSLEQETQYF

J gene: TRBJ1-1
V gene: TRBV9
clone size: few
D gene: NA
CDR3 DNA: TGTGCCAGCAGCGTAGATTTAGGCGTTGAAGCTTTCTTT
CDR3 protein: CASSVDLGVEAFF

J gene: TRBJ1-1
V gene: TRBV29-1
clone size: NA
D gene: NA
CDR3 DNA: TGCAGCGTTGCTGTCGCCGAGTTGGAAGCTTTCTTT
CDR3 protein: CSVAVAELEAFF

J gene: TRBJ2-1
V gene: TRBV5-6
clone size: few
D gene: NA
CDR3 DNA: TGTGCCAGCATCTTAGGGGACGGCAGCTCCTACAATGAGCAGTTCTTC
CDR3 protein: CASILGDGSSYNEQFF

J gene: TRBJ1-2
V gene: TRBV30
clone size: NA
D gene: NA
CDR3 DNA: TGTCTCACCAGGGGCAACTATGGCTACACCTTC
CDR3 protein: CLTRGNYGYTF

J gene: TRBJ1-3
V gene: TRBV30
clone size: NA
D gene: NA
CDR3 DNA: TGTGCCTGGAGTGTATCCGGTGGAAACACCATATATTTT
CDR3 protein: CAWSVSGGNTIYF

J gene: TRBJ2-1
V gene: TRBV5-1
clone size: NA
D gene: NA
CDR3 DNA: TGCGCCAGCAGCTTTGCCGGAGAGCAGTTCTTC
CDR3 protein: CASSFAGEQFF

J gene: TRBJ2-5
V gene: TRBV7-2
clone size: NA
D gene: NA
CDR3 DNA: TGTGCCAGCAGCTTAAGTAGCCAAGAGACCCAGTACTTC
CDR3 protein: CASSLSSQETQYF

J gene: TRBJ2-4
V gene: TRBV11-2
clone size: NA
D gene: NA
CDR3 DNA: TGTGCCAGCAGCGGAGGCATTCAGTACTTC
CDR3 protein: CASSGGIQYF

J gene: TRBJ1-2
V gene: TRBV30
clone size: few
D gene: NA
CDR3 DNA: TGTGCCTGGAGTCCCGAGGCGGACAGCTCCTATGGCTACACCTTC
CDR3 protein: CAWSPEADSSYGYTF

J gene: TRBJ1-5
V gene: TRBV19
clone size: NA
D gene: TRBD1
CDR3 DNA: TGTGCCAGTAGCCCCGGGGCAGGGGGGCAGCCCCAGCATTTT
CDR3 protein: CASSPGAGGQPQHF

J gene: TRBJ1-1
V gene: TRBV4-3
clone size: NA
D gene: NA
CDR3 DNA: TGCGCCAGCAGCCAAGAGGGCGGGAACACTGAAGCTTTCTTT
CDR3 protein: CASSQEGGNTEAFF

J gene: TRBJ2-2
V gene: TRBV25-1
clone size: NA
D gene: NA
CDR3 DNA: TGTGCCAGCAGGAGGGGGGATGGTTACGCCGGGGAGCTGTTTTTT
CDR3 protein: CASRRGDGYAGELFF

J gene: TRBJ1-5
V gene: TRBV29-1
clone size: few
D gene: NA
CDR3 DNA: TGCAGCGTTGGGTTGGGGCAGTCTGGGAATCAGCCCCAGCATTTT
CDR3 protein: CSVGLGQSGNQPQHF

J gene: TRBJ2-3
V gene: TRBV2
clone size: NA
D gene: NA
CDR3 DNA: TGTGCCAGCACGGCGGGAAGGGTGTCAGATACGCAGTATTTT
CDR3 protein: CASTAGRVSDTQYF

J gene: TRBJ1-2
V gene: TRBV25-1
clone size: NA
D gene: NA
CDR3 DNA: TGTGCCAGCAGTCCGAAGAACAGGGTAGCTAACTATGGCTACACCTTC
CDR3 protein: CASSPKNRVANYGYTF

J gene: TRBJ2-5
V gene: TRBV5-6
clone size: NA
D gene: NA
CDR3 DNA: TGTGCCAGCAGCTTGTTTTGGGCTCAGGGAGTACAAGAGACCCAGTACTTC
CDR3 protein: CASSLFWAQGVQETQYF

J gene: TRBJ1-2
V gene: TRBV2
clone size: NA
D gene: TRBD1
CDR3 DNA: TGTGCCAGCAGTGCGACAGGGAACTATGGCTACACCTTC
CDR3 protein: CASSATGNYGYTF

J gene: TRBJ2-5
V gene: TRBV29-1
clone size: NA
D gene: TRBD2
CDR3 DNA: TGCAGCGTTGAATTGTGGACTAGCGGGGGGGCGACGGTTGGAGAGACCCAGTACTTC
CDR3 protein: CSVELWTSGGATVGETQYF

J gene: TRBJ1-2
V gene: TRBV5-5
clone size: few
D gene: NA
CDR3 DNA: TGTGCCAGCAGCTTGGCCCCGAGGAACTATGGCTACACCTTC
CDR3 protein: CASSLAPRNYGYTF

J gene: TRBJ2-6
V gene: TRBV2
clone size: few
D gene: NA
CDR3 DNA: TGTGCCAGCAGTGGGGTGGCCTCTGGGGCCAACGTCCTGACTTTC
CDR3 protein: CASSGVASGANVLTF

J gene: TRBJ2-5
V gene: TRBV11-1
clone size: few
D gene: NA
CDR3 DNA: TGTGCCAGCAGCTTAATGCGCCAAGAGACCCAGTACTTC
CDR3 protein: CASSLMRQETQYF

J gene: TRBJ2-1
V gene: TRBV6-5
clone size: NA
D gene: TRBD1
CDR3 DNA: TGTGCCAGCAGTTACGCCGGGACAGGTTGGAATGAGCAGTTCTTC
CDR3 protein: CASSYAGTGWNEQFF

J gene: TRBJ1-1
V gene: TRBV7-2
clone size: NA
D gene: NA
CDR3 DNA: TGTGCCAGCAGCCGAGAGGCGGGTGGGGGCACTGAAGCTTTCTTT
CDR3 protein: CASSREAGGGTEAFF

J gene: TRBJ2-5
V gene: TRBV4-3
clone size: few
D gene: TRBD1
CDR3 DNA: TGCGCCAGCAGCTCTTCGGGACAGGGAGGGGAGACCCAGTACTTC
CDR3 protein: CASSSSGQGGETQYF

J gene: TRBJ1-1
V gene: TRBV7-2
clone size: NA
D gene: TRBD1
CDR3 DNA: TGTGCCAGCAGCCGCAGTCGGACAGGGTTGAACACTGAAGCTTTCTTT
CDR3 protein: CASSRSRTGLNTEAFF

J gene: TRBJ2-1
V gene: TRBV27
clone size: few
D gene: TRBD1
CDR3 DNA: TGTGCCAGCAGTAGACAGGGCGATGAGCAGTTCTTC
CDR3 protein: CASSRQGDEQFF

J gene: TRBJ1-2
V gene: TRBV30
clone size: few
D gene: NA
CDR3 DNA: TGTGCCTGGAGTGTACGTCAAATCAGAGGCCTAGGGGGCTACACCTTC
CDR3 protein: CAWSVRQIRGLGGYTF

J gene: TRBJ2-7
V gene: TRBV5-1
clone size: NA
D gene: NA
CDR3 DNA: TGCGCCAGCAGCTGGGGAAGACGGGACACCTCCTACGAGCAGTACTTC
CDR3 protein: CASSWGRRDTSYEQYF

J gene: TRBJ1-6
V gene: TRBV5-1
clone size: NA
D gene: TRBD1
CDR3 DNA: TGCGCCAGCAGCCCGTCGACAGGGGATAATTCACCCCTCCACTTT
CDR3 protein: CASSPSTGDNSPLHF

J gene: TRBJ1-1
V gene: TRBV28
clone size: NA
D gene: TRBD1
CDR3 DNA: TGTGCCAGCAGTTTAGCCGCGTCAACAGGGGCCCGAGAAGCTTTCTTT
CDR3 protein: CASSLAASTGAREAFF

J gene: TRBJ2-7
V gene: TRBV30
clone size: few
D gene: TRBD1
CDR3 DNA: TGTGCCTGGAGGGTGGGACAGGGGCCTTTTCAGTACTTC
CDR3 protein: CAWRVGQGPFQYF

J gene: TRBJ2-5
V gene: TRBV7-2
clone size: NA
D gene: TRBD2
CDR3 DNA: TGTGCCAGCAGCACGCGACTAGCGGGTCCACAAGAGACCCAGTACTTC
CDR3 protein: CASSTRLAGPQETQYF

J gene: TRBJ2-5
V gene: TRBV5-4
clone size: few
D gene: TRBD2
CDR3 DNA: TGTGCCAGCAGCTTGGGGGCGACTAGCGGGAGTGACCCGCGGACCCAGTACTTC
CDR3 protein: CASSLGATSGSDPRTQYF

J gene: TRBJ1-2
V gene: TRBV6-5
clone size: NA
D gene: TRBD1
CDR3 DNA: TGTGCCAGCACCCGACAGGGGACGACTCACGGCTACACCTTC
CDR3 protein: CASTRQGTTHGYTF

J gene: TRBJ1-1
V gene: TRBV30
clone size: few
D gene: NA
CDR3 DNA: TGTGCCTGGGACCCCAGGGTTAACACTGAAGCTTTCTTT
CDR3 protein: CAWDPRVNTEAFF